This TCR beta chain was recorded in a study of blood T cell repertoires in COVID-19. TCRdb's table, derived via immunoSEQ multiplex PCR, lists solely in-frame clones and lacks some. The data hold around 190,000 clones, with about four fifths observed a single time. The CDR3 consists of 16 residues. Trimming took off 3 bases at V and 0 bases at J, with 14 bases between the two ends. Per the germline V gene, CDR1 is KGHSH and CDR2 is LQKENI. Sequencing was done on a sample of peripheral blood. The rearrangement links TRBV18 to TRBJ1-1; the D is unclear. The receptor comes from a man aged 65 to 79 with active or convalescent COVID-19. The CDR3 protein is CASSPVSELLNTEAFF. In DNA, the CDR3 is TGTGCCAGCTCACCGGTTTCTGAGCTTCTGAACACTGAAGCTTTCTTT. The full variable domain, with the rest looked up from reference TRBV18 and TRBJ1-1, is NAGVMQNPRHLVRRRGQEARLRCSPMKGHSHVYWYRQLPEEGLKFMVYLQKENIIDESGMPKERFSAEFPKEGPSILRIQQVVRGDSAAYFCASSPVSELLNTEAFFGQGTRLTVV.